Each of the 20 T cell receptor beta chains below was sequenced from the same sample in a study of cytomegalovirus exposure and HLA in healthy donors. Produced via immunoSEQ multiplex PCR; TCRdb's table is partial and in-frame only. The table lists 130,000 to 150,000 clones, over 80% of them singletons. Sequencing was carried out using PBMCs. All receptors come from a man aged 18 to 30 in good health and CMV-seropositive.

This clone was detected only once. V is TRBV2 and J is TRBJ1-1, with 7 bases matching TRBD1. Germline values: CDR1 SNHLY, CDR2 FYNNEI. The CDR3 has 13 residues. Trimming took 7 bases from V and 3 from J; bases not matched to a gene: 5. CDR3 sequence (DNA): TGTGCCAGCACCATCCAGGGGGACACTGAAGCTTTCTTT. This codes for CASTIQGDTEAFF. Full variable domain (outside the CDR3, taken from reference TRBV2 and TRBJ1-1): EPEVTQTPSHQVTQMGQEVILRCVPISNHLYFYWYRQILGQKVEFLVSFYNNEISEKSEIFDDQFSVERPDGSNFTLKIRSTKLEDSAMYFCASTIQGDTEAFFGQGTRLTVV.

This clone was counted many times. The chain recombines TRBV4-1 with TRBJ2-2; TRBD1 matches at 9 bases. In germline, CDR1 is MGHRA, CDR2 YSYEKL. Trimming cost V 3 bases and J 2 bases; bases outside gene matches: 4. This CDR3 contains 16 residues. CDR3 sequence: CASSHDRGSNTGELFF. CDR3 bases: TGCGCCAGCAGCCACGACAGGGGGTCCAACACCGGGGAGCTGTTTTTT.

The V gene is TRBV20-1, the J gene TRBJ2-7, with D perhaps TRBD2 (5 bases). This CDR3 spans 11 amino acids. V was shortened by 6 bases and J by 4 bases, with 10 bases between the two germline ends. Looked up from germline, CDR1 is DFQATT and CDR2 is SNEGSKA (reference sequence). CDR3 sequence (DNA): TGCAGTGCCCCGCGGGCATACGAGCAGTACTTC. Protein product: CSAPRAYEQYF.

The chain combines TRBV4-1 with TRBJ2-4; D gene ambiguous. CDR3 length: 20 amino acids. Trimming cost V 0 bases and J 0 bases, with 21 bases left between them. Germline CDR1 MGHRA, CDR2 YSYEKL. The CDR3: CASSQDVGSWRDLAKNIQYF. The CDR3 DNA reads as TGCGCCAGCAGCCAAGATGTTGGGTCTTGGAGAGACTTAGCCAAAAACATTCAGTACTTC.

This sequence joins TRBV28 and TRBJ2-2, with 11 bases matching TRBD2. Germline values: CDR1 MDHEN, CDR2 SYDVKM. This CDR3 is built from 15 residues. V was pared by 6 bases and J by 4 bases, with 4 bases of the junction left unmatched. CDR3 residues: CASRLAGAGTGELFF. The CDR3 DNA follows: TGTGCCAGCAGACTAGCGGGAGCAGGCACCGGGGAGCTGTTTTTT. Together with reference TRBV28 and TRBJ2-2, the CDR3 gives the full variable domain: DVKVTQSSRYLVKRTGEKVFLECVQDMDHENMFWYRQDPGLGLRLIYFSYDVKMKEKGDIPEGYSVSREKKERFSLILESASTNQTSMYLCASRLAGAGTGELFFGEGSRLTVL.

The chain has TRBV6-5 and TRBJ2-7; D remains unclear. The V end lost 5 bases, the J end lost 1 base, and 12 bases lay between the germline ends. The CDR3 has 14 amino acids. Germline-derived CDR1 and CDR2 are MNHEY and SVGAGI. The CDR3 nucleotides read TGTGCCAGCAGTATCCAGGTCCCGTCCTACGAGCAGTACTTC. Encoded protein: CASSIQVPSYEQYF.

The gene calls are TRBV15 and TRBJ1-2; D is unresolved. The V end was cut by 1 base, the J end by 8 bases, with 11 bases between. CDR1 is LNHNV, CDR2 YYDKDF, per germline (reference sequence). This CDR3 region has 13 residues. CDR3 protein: CATSRGEGGGYTF. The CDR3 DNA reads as TGTGCCACCAGCAGAGGAGAGGGAGGGGGCTACACCTTC.

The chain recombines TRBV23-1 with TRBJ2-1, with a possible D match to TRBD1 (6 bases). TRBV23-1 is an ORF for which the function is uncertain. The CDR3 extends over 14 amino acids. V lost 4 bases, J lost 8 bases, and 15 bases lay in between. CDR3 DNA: TGCGCCAGCAGTCGCTTTTACCCAGGGGATGAGCAGTTCTTC. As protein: CASSRFYPGDEQFF.

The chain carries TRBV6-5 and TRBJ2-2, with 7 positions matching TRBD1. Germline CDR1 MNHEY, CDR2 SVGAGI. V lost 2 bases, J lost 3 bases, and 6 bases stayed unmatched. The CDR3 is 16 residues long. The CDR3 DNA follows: TGTGCCAGCAGTTACACATTACAGGGGTACACCGGGGAGCTGTTTTTT. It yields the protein CASSYTLQGYTGELFF.

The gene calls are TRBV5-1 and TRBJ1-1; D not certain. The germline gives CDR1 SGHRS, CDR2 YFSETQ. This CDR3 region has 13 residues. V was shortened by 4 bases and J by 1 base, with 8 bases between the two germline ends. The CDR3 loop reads CASSPEANTEAFF. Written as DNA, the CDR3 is TGCGCCAGCAGCCCGGAGGCGAACACTGAAGCTTTCTTT.

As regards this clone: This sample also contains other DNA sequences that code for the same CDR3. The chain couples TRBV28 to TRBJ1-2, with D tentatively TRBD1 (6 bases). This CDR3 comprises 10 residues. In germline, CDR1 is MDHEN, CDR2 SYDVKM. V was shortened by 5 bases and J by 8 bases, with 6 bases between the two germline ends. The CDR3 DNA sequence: TGTGCCAGCAGTAGGGGGGGCTACACCTTC. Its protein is CASSRGGYTF.

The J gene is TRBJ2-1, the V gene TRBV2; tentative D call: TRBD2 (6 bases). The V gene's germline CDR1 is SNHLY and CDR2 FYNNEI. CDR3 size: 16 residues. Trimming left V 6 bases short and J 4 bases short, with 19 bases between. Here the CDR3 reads CASSLREISAYNEQFF. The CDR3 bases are TGTGCCAGCAGCCTCCGGGAGATAAGCGCTTACAATGAGCAGTTCTTC.

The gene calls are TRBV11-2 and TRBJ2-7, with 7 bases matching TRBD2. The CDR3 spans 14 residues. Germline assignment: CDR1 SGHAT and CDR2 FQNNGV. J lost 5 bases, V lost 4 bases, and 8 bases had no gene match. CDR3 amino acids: CASSYGAGAHEQYF. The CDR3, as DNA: TGTGCCAGCAGCTACGGGGCGGGAGCCCACGAGCAGTACTTC.

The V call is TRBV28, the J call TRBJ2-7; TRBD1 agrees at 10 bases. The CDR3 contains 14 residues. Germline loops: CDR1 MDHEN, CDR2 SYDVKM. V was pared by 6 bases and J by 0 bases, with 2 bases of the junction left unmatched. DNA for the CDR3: TGTGCCAGCAGGCGACAGGGGGCCTCCTACGAGCAGTACTTC. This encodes CASRRQGASYEQYF.

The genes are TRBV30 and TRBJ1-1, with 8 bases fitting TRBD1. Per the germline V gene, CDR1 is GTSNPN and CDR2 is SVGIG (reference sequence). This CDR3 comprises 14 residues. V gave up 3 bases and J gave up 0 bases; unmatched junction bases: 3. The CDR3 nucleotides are TGTGCCTGGAGGGCACAGGGGGTGAACACTGAAGCTTTCTTT. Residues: CAWRAQGVNTEAFF.

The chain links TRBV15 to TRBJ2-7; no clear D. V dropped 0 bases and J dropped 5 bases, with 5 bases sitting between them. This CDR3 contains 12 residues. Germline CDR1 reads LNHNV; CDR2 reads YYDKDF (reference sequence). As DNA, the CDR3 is TGTGCCACCAGCAGAGATCTCGACGAGCAGTACTTC. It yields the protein CATSRDLDEQYF.

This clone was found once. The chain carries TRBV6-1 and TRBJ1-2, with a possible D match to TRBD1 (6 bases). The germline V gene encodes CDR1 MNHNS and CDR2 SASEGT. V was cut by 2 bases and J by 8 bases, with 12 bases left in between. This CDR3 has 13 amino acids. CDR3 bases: TGTGCCAGCAGTGAATTAGAAGGACAGGGCTACACCTTC. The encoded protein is CASSELEGQGYTF.

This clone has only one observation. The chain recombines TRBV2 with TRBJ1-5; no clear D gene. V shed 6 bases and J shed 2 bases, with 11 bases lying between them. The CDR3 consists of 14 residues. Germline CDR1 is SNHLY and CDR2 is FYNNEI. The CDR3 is CASRPLAGNQPQHF. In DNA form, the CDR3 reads TGTGCCAGCAGGCCCCTAGCAGGCAATCAGCCCCAGCATTTT.

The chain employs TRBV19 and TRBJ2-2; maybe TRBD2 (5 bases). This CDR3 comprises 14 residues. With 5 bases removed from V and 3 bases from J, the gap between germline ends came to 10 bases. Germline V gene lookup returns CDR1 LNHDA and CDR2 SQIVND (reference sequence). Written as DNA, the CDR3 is TGTGCCAGTAGTTCCGGACTTTACACCGGGGAGCTGTTTTTT. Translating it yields CASSSGLYTGELFF.

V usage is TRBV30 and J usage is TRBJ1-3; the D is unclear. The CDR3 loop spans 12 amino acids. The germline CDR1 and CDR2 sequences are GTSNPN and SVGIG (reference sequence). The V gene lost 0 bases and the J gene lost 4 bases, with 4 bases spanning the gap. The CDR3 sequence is CAWSVLGNTIYF. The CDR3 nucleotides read TGTGCCTGGAGTGTCCTGGGAAACACCATATATTTT.